This T cell receptor beta chain was recorded in a study of blood T cell repertoires in COVID-19. The wider study: Samples of COVID-19 (acute and convalescent) were obtained from the United States, Italy and Spain. T cells, B-cell-depleted T cells, or PBMCs supplied cDNA or gDNA.

After removal of 6 bases from V and 11 bases from J, the junction contained 9 bases not matched to a gene. This CDR3 is 13 amino acids long. The germline V gene encodes CDR1 MNHEY and CDR2 SVGAGI. Sequencing used immunoSEQ multiplex PCR; TCRdb keeps in-frame clones, though not all of them. This sample yields around 140,000 clones, of which roughly 84% are seen a single time; roughly 10% belongs to the top ten. This sequence originates from a man aged 60-69 years with active or convalescent COVID-19. The chain uses TRBV6-5 and TRBJ1-1; 10 nucleotides agree with TRBD1. Sequencing was done on a sample of peripheral blood. CDR3 sequence (DNA): TGTGCCAGCAGCAAAGCGGACAGGGGGGGCGCTTTCTTT. Amino acids: CASSKADRGGAFF.